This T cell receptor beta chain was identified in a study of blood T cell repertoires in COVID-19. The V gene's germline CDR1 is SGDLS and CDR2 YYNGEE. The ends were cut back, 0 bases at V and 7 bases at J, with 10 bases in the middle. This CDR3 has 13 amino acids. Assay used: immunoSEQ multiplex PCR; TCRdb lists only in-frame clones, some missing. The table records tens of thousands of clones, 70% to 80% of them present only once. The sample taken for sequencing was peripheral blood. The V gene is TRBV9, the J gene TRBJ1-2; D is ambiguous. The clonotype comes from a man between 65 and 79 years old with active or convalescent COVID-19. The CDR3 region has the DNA TGTGCCAGCAGCGTAGTGTGGGGAGGTGGCTACACCTTC. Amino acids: CASSVVWGGGYTF.